Following are 20 T cell receptor beta chains from one sample sequenced in a study of cytomegalovirus exposure and HLA in healthy donors. Primers for the PCR totalled 60 Vbeta and 13 Jbeta. Data came from immunoSEQ multiplex PCR; TCRdb stores just in-frame clones and leaves some out. The table records some 100,000 clones, about 76% of them present only once. The source material was PBMCs. The receptors stem from a woman aged 25-40 years in good health and CMV-seronegative.

The chain carries TRBV11-2 and TRBJ2-7; D gene ambiguous. V lost 5 bases and J 11 bases, leaving 13 bases between the germline ends. The CDR3 is 11 amino acids. Germline loops: CDR1 SGHAT, CDR2 FQNNGV. CDR3 nucleotides: TGTGCCAGCAGCCAACATGGGCCGAAGTACTTC. Encoded protein: CASSQHGPKYF.

This chain connects TRBV19 to TRBJ2-7; maybe TRBD1 (6 bases). The V and J ends lost 3 bases and 0 bases respectively, with 15 bases between them. Germline V lookup: CDR1 LNHDA, CDR2 SQIVND (reference sequence). The CDR3 consists of 16 residues. CDR3 loop: CASSILTTGSSYEQYF. CDR3 DNA sequence: TGTGCCAGTAGTATCCTGACCACAGGGTCCTCCTACGAGCAGTACTTC.

V and J are TRBV9 and TRBJ1-4, with D perhaps TRBD1 (6 bases). The CDR3 is made up of 12 amino acids. The V gene lost 7 bases and the J gene lost 7 bases, with 11 bases spanning the gap. CDR1 and CDR2 (germline): SGDLS, YYNGEE. CDR3 in DNA: TGTGCCAGCGGGGGCCTCGGTGAAAAACTGTTTTTT. Translation gives CASGGLGEKLFF.

This sequence joins TRBV27 and TRBJ2-3; 7 bases align to TRBD2. Per the germline V gene, CDR1 is MNHEY and CDR2 is SMNVEV (reference sequence). The CDR3 length is 18 residues. The J segment lost 0 bases and the V segment lost 1 base, leaving 10 bases of the junction unmatched. The CDR3 here is CASSLYPKAGSSTDTQYF. The DNA of the CDR3 is TGTGCCAGCAGTTTATATCCAAAAGCGGGGTCTAGCACAGATACGCAGTATTTT.

The V gene is TRBV7-2, the J gene TRBJ2-7; TRBD2 aligns across 7 bases. The length of the CDR3 is 14 residues. V dropped 5 bases and J dropped 2; count of bases not matched to a gene: 6. From germline, CDR1 is SGHTA and CDR2 FQGNSA. CDR3 DNA: TGTGCCAGCAGCCCAGGACTAGGGCCCTACGAGCAGTACTTC. This encodes CASSPGLGPYEQYF.

This sequence joins TRBV5-1 and TRBJ2-1; TRBD2 aligns across 9 bases. V dropped 4 bases and J dropped 2; count of bases not matched to a gene: 10. CDR1 and CDR2 from the germline V gene are SGHRS and YFSETQ. CDR3 size: 17 residues. The CDR3 sequence: CASSPRGVAGAYNEQFF. Written as DNA, the CDR3 is TGCGCCAGCAGCCCCCGAGGTGTAGCGGGAGCCTACAATGAGCAGTTCTTC.

In this sample, this clone turned up a few times. V is TRBV11-2 and J is TRBJ2-7; 9 nucleotides match TRBD1. The CDR3 length is 15 residues. CDR1 and CDR2 from the germline V gene are SGHAT and FQNNGV. J was trimmed by 2 bases and V by 1 base; bases with no gene match: 3. The CDR3 protein is CASSLAGQGPYEQYF. The CDR3 DNA follows: TGTGCCAGCAGCTTAGCGGGACAGGGCCCCTACGAGCAGTACTTC.

This clone was seen only once. The rearrangement uses TRBV19 and TRBJ1-3; the D is unclear. The V gene's germline CDR1 is LNHDA and CDR2 SQIVND (reference sequence). The CDR3 has 15 amino acids. The ends were cut back, 4 bases at V and 2 bases at J, with 12 bases in the middle. CDR3 coding DNA: TGTGCCAGTAGTACGGGCCGGGATCCTGGAAACACCATATATTTT. Translating gives CASSTGRDPGNTIYF. The full variable domain, completed using reference TRBV19 and TRBJ1-3, is DGGITQSPKYLFRKEGQNVTLSCEQNLNHDAMYWYRQDPGQGLRLIYYSQIVNDFQKGDIAEGYSVSREKKESFPLTVTSAQKNPTAFYLCASSTGRDPGNTIYFGEGSWLTVV.

This rearrangement joins TRBV29-1 to TRBJ2-7; a possible D gene is TRBD2 (5 bases). The CDR3 has 12 amino acids. Germline V gene data show CDR1 as SQVTM and CDR2 as ANQGSEA. Trimming shortened V by 6 bases and J by 2 bases, and 11 bases separated the two germline ends. The CDR3 is CSVAHGAYEQYF. CDR3 coding DNA: TGCAGCGTCGCACACGGGGCCTACGAGCAGTACTTC.

CDR3 coding DNA: TGCAGCGTTCCGGGACAGAACTCCTACGAGCAGTACTTC. Translation gives CSVPGQNSYEQYF. The chain couples TRBV29-1 to TRBJ2-7; 7 bases are shared with TRBD1. CDR3 length: 13 residues. V was pared by 5 bases and J by 0 bases, with 4 bases of the junction left unmatched. Germline V gene sequence: CDR1 SQVTM, CDR2 ANQGSEA.

The rearrangement links TRBV7-9 to TRBJ2-7, with 7 bases lining up with TRBD2. The CDR3 length is 15 residues. After removal of 5 bases from V and 5 bases from J, the junction contained 12 bases not matched to a gene. From germline, CDR1 is SEHNR and CDR2 FQNEAQ (reference sequence). The CDR3 loop is CASSPRGERGNEQYF. The CDR3 region has the DNA TGTGCCAGCAGCCCACGGGGGGAGAGAGGAAACGAGCAGTACTTC.

The chain has TRBV19 and TRBJ2-3; weak D call: TRBD2 (5 bases). The V gene's germline CDR1 is LNHDA and CDR2 SQIVND (reference sequence). With 5 bases removed from V and 0 bases from J, the gap between germline ends came to 9 bases. The CDR3 has 14 amino acids. In nucleotides, the CDR3 is TGTGCCAGTAGTGTCATAGCGAGCACAGATACGCAGTATTTT. Protein: CASSVIASTDTQYF.

This sequence joins TRBV23-1 and TRBJ2-3, with 7 bases that match TRBD1. TRBV23-1 is treated as an ORF (open reading frame) with a function not yet certain. V shed 3 bases and J 3 bases; nucleotides not matched to a gene: 9. This CDR3 spans 16 amino acids. In DNA, the CDR3 is TGCGCCAGCAGTCATGGGCGTGACAGGGAGACAGATACGCAGTATTTT. As protein: CASSHGRDRETDTQYF.

This chain connects TRBV6-5 to TRBJ1-1; 11 bases match TRBD1. V shed 8 bases and J 4 bases; nucleotides not matched to a gene: 6. The CDR3 runs to 14 residues. Germline CDR1 and CDR2: MNHEY and SVGAGI. CDR3 sequence (DNA): TGTGCCAGCCAACCCGGGACAGGGGGCACTGAAGCTTTCTTT. It yields the protein CASQPGTGGTEAFF.

V gene TRBV7-2 combines with J gene TRBJ2-7; a possible D gene is TRBD2 (5 bases). Germline CDR1 is SGHTA and CDR2 is FQGNSA. CDR3 length: 15 residues. The V end lost 4 bases, the J end lost 7 bases, and 20 bases lay between the germline ends. The CDR3 protein is CASSSPRAEDREQYF. DNA of the CDR3: TGTGCCAGCAGCTCCCCCCGTGCGGAGGATCGGGAGCAGTACTTC.

V and J are TRBV7-9 and TRBJ2-5; perhaps TRBD2 as D (5 bases). Trimming stripped 2 bases from V and 1 base from J, with 14 bases between. The CDR3 consists of 16 residues. The germline V gene has CDR1 SEHNR and CDR2 FQNEAQ (reference sequence). Written as DNA, the CDR3 is TGTGCCAGCAGCTTAAGCGGTCAGCGTCCCCAAGAGACCCAGTACTTC. It encodes CASSLSGQRPQETQYF.

About this clone: As the CDR3 is not closed by the conserved phenylalanine or tryptophan, this likely results from a read error. The chain's CDR3 is CASSFRGSGSPRSYEQYL. The CDR3 nucleotides read TGTGCCAGCAGCTTTCGTGGTAGCGGGAGTCCGAGGAGCTACGAGCAGTACCTC. This chain links TRBV7-2 with TRBJ2-7; 9 bases match TRBD2. Germline V gene sequence: CDR1 SGHTA, CDR2 FQGNSA. The trim removed 3 bases at V and 3 bases at J, leaving 15 bases unmatched. The CDR3 consists of 18 residues.

The CDR3 DNA sequence: TGTGCCAGCAGCAACCCAGGTGTGGGGGGTGGCTACACCTTC. It codes for CASSNPGVGGGYTF. The gene calls are TRBV5-8 and TRBJ1-2; D possibly corresponds to TRBD1 (5 bases). The V and J ends lost 4 bases and 7 bases respectively, with 17 bases between them. The CDR3 has 14 amino acids. Germline V CDR1 and CDR2: SGHTS, YDEGEE.

This chain connects TRBV7-2 to TRBJ2-5; maybe TRBD2 (6 bases). Trimming left V 8 bases short and J 4 bases short, with 17 bases between. CDR1 is SGHTA, CDR2 FQGNSA, per germline. The CDR3 covers 14 residues. The CDR3 nucleotides are TGTGCCAGCTCAATGTTGGGGGGTAGAGAGACCCAGTACTTC. Protein: CASSMLGGRETQYF. Variable domain in full (rest from reference TRBV7-2 and TRBJ2-5): GAGVSQSPSNKVTEKGKDVELRCDPISGHTALYWYRQSLGQGLEFLIYFQGNSAPDKSGLPSDRFSAERTGGSVSTLTIQRTQQEDSAVYLCASSMLGGRETQYFGPGTRLLVL.

The chain is built from TRBV9 and TRBJ2-7; 7 nucleotides line up with TRBD1. The V and J ends lost 4 bases and 4 bases, in that order; junction bases with no gene match: 11. CDR1 is SGDLS and CDR2 is YYNGEE in the germline V gene. This CDR3 has 15 residues. The CDR3: CASSPLGQGVYEQYF. CDR3 in DNA: TGTGCCAGCAGCCCTTTAGGTCAGGGGGTTTACGAGCAGTACTTC.